This passage covers 6 T cell receptor beta chains from one sample sequenced in a study of a mutant IDH1 vaccine in newly diagnosed glioma. Specified time point: week 47, end of study. A single vaccine dose contained 300 ug of mutant IDH1 20-mer peptide, and topical imiquimod was used with it. Their specific antigens are unknown. Clones were read by immunoSEQ multiplex PCR, and TCRdb kept only the in-frame ones, dropping some. Of about 50,000 clones listed, about 81% are singletons. Sequencing used PBMCs, obtained from a glioma patient whose treatment included an IDH1 peptide vaccine. The receptors here all came from a woman younger than 45 with glioma. Some clones in this sample may be carry-over from other donors' samples.

This clone came up a few times. The rearrangement joins TRBV7-2 to TRBJ1-5, with 7 bases that match TRBD1. The ends lost 1 base at V and 0 bases at J; junction bases unmatched: 12. Germline-derived CDR1 and CDR2 are SGHTA and FQGNSA. The CDR3 is 19 residues long. This chain's CDR3 is CASSLVGQPKLYSNQPQHF. CDR3 coding DNA: TGTGCCAGCAGCTTAGTGGGACAGCCGAAACTCTATAGCAATCAGCCCCAGCATTTT.

This clone was seen a few times. The chain recombines TRBV25-1 with TRBJ1-5; 7 nucleotides align to TRBD1. Germline CDR1 is MGHDK and CDR2 is SYGVNS. The CDR3 is 12 residues long. The J segment lost 13 bases and the V segment lost 8 bases, leaving 11 bases of the junction unmatched. The CDR3 coding sequence is TGTGCCAGCGGAGCCGGGACAGTTCCGCAGCATTTT. It encodes CASGAGTVPQHF.

The chain couples TRBV29-1 to TRBJ2-1, with 8 bases matching TRBD1. The trim removed 4 bases at V and 6 bases at J, leaving 2 bases unmatched. Germline CDR1 and CDR2: SQVTM and ANQGSEA. The CDR3 sequence is 12 residues long. In DNA, the CDR3 is TGCAGCGTTGTTACAGGGGGCAATGAGCAGTTCTTC. Its translation: CSVVTGGNEQFF.

Notes on this clone: At one boundary the junction diverges from the germline segment, which might be a read error. The V gene is TRBV19, the J gene TRBJ2-7; TRBD1 is a possible D gene (6 bases). Germline loops: CDR1 LNHDA, CDR2 SQIVND (reference sequence). This CDR3 spans 14 amino acids. In nucleotides, the CDR3 is TGTGCCAGTAGTGTAGACAGGTTCTCCTACGAGCAGTACTTC. It yields the protein CASSVDRFSYEQYF.

This clone showed up just once. The rearrangement joins TRBV18 to TRBJ2-7; 11 bases fit TRBD2. CDR1 is KGHSH and CDR2 is LQKENI in the germline V gene. Germline trimming cut 4 bases from V and 2 bases from J; bases unmatched to any gene: 7. The CDR3 consists of 16 residues. This chain's CDR3 is CASSLSETSGAYEQYF. The CDR3 bases are TGTGCCAGCTCACTATCTGAGACTAGCGGGGCCTACGAGCAGTACTTC.

A word on this clone: This same CDR3 is encoded by further DNA sequences in the sample. CDR3 region: CAWSVQGDQPQHF. CDR3 coding DNA: TGTGCCTGGAGTGTACAGGGGGATCAGCCCCAGCATTTT. V usage is TRBV30 and J usage is TRBJ1-5; TRBD1 matches 8 bases. V gave up 0 bases and J gave up 5 bases; unmatched junction bases: 0. CDR3 size: 13 residues. The germline V gene encodes CDR1 GTSNPN and CDR2 SVGIG (reference sequence).